The present T cell receptor (beta chain) was sequenced within a study of cytomegalovirus exposure and HLA in healthy donors. Broader study findings: Follow-up analysis later connected one missense variant in DCLRE1C with trimming of TCR beta V- and J-genes. Immune exposure information comprised only CMV serostatus. Researchers reported in a later analysis that common viral pathogens appeared linked to several top clusters.

This clone was seen more than once but under ten times. Its antigen remains unidentified. The CDR3 has 19 amino acids. J gave up 4 bases and V 0 bases, and 17 bases lay outside the gene matches. CDR1 is GTSNPN, CDR2 SVGIG, per germline (reference sequence). Use of 60 Vbeta and 13 Jbeta primers characterized the PCR. As handled by the study authors: Approximately 9.9 million shared chains were among the roughly 80 million unique TCR beta chains that a later analysis counted. TCRdb keeps only in-frame clones here, not all; method: immunoSEQ multiplex PCR. The V and J calls and clone size were taken over from that table, and D and trimming were inferred from the DNA. The sample has about 130,000 clones, roughly 70% seen once.

This chain joins TRBV30 and TRBJ2-5; 10 nucleotides line up with TRBD1. The sample consisted of PBMCs. This receptor was obtained from a man aged 18-30 years in good health and CMV-seropositive. The CDR3 here is CAWSVNVGTGVIFVETQYF. In DNA form, the CDR3 reads TGTGCCTGGAGTGTCAATGTCGGGACAGGGGTAATTTTTGTAGAGACCCAGTACTTC.